This passage covers 5 T cell receptor beta chains from one sample sequenced in a study of blood T cell repertoires in COVID-19 (dated by TCRdb to 2018 to 2020). The library was obtained by the immunoSEQ multiplex PCR assay. TCRdb carries this immuneACCESS record with in-frame sequences only. Its versions omit some clonotypes, under half of them owing to an unresolved V gene in the studies checked, with the rest unexplained. The sample has approximately 200,000 clones on record, 75% to 90% of them singletons. Of the sample, around 5.4% is held by the ten largest clones. The sample comprised peripheral blood. The receptors were gathered from a human donor in a cohort sampled during active COVID-19.

This chain joins TRBV6-5 and TRBJ2-7; 10 bases agree with TRBD2. The CDR3 consists of 15 residues. Trimming took 9 bases from V and 3 from J; bases not matched to a gene: 11. CDR1 and CDR2 (germline): MNHEY, SVGAGI. Written as DNA, the CDR3 is TGTGCCAGTGGGCTAGCGGGAGCTTCCGGCTACGAGCAGTACTTC. Protein product: CASGLAGASGYEQYF.

The chain links TRBV28 to TRBJ2-5; D is possibly TRBD2 (6 bases). The CDR3 extends over 15 amino acids. V was trimmed by 4 bases and J by 3 bases, leaving 15 bases between them. From germline, CDR1 is MDHEN and CDR2 SYDVKM. CDR3 sequence: CASSSPGWGEETQYF. In DNA form, the CDR3 reads TGTGCCAGCAGTTCACCCGGTTGGGGGGAAGAGACCCAGTACTTC.

The V and J genes are TRBV6-5 and TRBJ1-5; D is ambiguous. Trimming took 6 bases from V and 1 from J, leaving 10 bases between them. CDR1 and CDR2 (germline): MNHEY, SVGAGI. This CDR3 has 14 residues. The CDR3 region has the DNA TGTGCCAGCAGCCCCTCCCCGAGCAATCAGCCCCAGCATTTT. Translated: CASSPSPSNQPQHF.

J is TRBJ1-1 and V is TRBV5-1, with D uncertain. This CDR3 is built from 11 residues. Looked up from germline, CDR1 is SGHRS and CDR2 is YFSETQ. V gave up 4 bases and J gave up 9 bases, with 10 bases separating them. This chain's CDR3 is CASSLESKAFF. CDR3 DNA: TGCGCCAGCAGCCTGGAGAGTAAAGCTTTCTTT.

V and J are TRBV11-3 and TRBJ2-1; TRBD1 matches 11 bases. Per the germline V gene, CDR1 is SGHNT and CDR2 is YENEEA. The CDR3 consists of 16 residues. The trim removed 5 bases at V and 4 bases at J, leaving 7 bases unmatched. Written as DNA, the CDR3 is TGTGCCAGCAGCGCGGGACAGGGGGTTCGTTACAATGAGCAGTTCTTC. Protein product: CASSAGQGVRYNEQFF.